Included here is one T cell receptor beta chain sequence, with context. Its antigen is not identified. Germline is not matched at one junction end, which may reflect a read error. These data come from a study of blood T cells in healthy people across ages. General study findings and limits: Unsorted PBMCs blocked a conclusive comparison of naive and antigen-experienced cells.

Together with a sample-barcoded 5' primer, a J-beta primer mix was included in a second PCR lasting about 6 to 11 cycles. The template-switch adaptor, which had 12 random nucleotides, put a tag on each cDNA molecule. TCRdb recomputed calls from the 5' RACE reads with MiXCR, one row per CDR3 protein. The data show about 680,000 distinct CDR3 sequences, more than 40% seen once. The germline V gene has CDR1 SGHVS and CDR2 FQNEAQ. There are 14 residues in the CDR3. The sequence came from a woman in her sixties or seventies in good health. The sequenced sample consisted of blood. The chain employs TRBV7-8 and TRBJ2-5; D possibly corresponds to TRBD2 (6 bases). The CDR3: CASSVELAEEAQYF. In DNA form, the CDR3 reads TGTGCCAGCAGCGTAGAGTTAGCGGAAGAGGCCCAGTACTTC.